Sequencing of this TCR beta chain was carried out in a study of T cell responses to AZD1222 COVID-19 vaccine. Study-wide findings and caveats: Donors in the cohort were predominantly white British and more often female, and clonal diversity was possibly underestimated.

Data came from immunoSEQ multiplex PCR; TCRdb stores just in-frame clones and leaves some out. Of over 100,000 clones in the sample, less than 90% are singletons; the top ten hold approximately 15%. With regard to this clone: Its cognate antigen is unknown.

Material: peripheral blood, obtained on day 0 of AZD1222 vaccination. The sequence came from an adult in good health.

The CDR3 loop is CASRPRTSGRGEQYF. CDR3 coding DNA: TGTGCCAGCAGACCCCGGACTAGCGGGAGGGGCGAGCAGTACTTC. This sequence joins TRBV6-5 and TRBJ2-7; the match to TRBD2 covers 15 bases. Trimming removed 6 bases from V and 6 bases from J; junction bases left unmatched: 6. This CDR3 has 15 residues. Germline lookup yields CDR1 MNHEY and CDR2 SVGAGI.